This T cell receptor (beta chain) comes out of a study of blood T cell repertoires in COVID-19. Study-level information: COVID-19 samples, acute and convalescent, were from the United States, Italy and Spain.

Germline values: CDR1 LGHNA, CDR2 YNFKEQ. The CDR3 is made up of 17 amino acids. Trimming took 0 bases from V and 6 from J, leaving 18 bases between them. Some clones are missing from TCRdb's copy, which holds only in-frame ones; the method was immunoSEQ multiplex PCR. The sample carries about 320,000 clones, around nine tenths recorded once. What was sequenced was PBMCs or T cells enriched from blood (not recorded which). The clonotype originates from a woman between 25 and 40 years old who had been exposed to COVID-19. This chain uses TRBV4-2 with TRBJ2-1, with a tentative D call TRBD2 (6 bases). The CDR3 here is CASSQDQRRGNLNEQFF. In DNA form, the CDR3 reads TGTGCCAGCAGCCAAGATCAGCGGCGGGGTAACCTCAATGAGCAGTTCTTC.